These 21 T cell receptor beta chains were sequenced from one sample in a study of cytomegalovirus exposure and HLA in healthy donors. Vbeta (60) and Jbeta (13) primers were used in the PCR. The repertoire was sequenced with immunoSEQ multiplex PCR; TCRdb's copy has only in-frame clones and lacks some. The data include around 150,000 clones; the top ten clones carry roughly 2.7%. Input material: PBMCs. The receptors were gathered from a man aged 35 to 55 in good health and CMV-seronegative.

The V and J genes are TRBV7-9 and TRBJ1-5, with D possibly being TRBD1 (5 bases). Trimming cost V 4 bases and J 5 bases, with 12 bases left between them. Germline V gene sequence: CDR1 SEHNR, CDR2 FQNEAQ (reference sequence). This CDR3 region has 14 residues. CDR3 coding DNA: TGTGCCAGCAGCTCATCAGGGTCGGATCAGCCCCAGCATTTT. Amino acid sequence: CASSSSGSDQPQHF.

The chain recombines TRBV4-1 with TRBJ2-3; D may be TRBD1 (7 bases). The CDR3 runs to 16 residues. Trimming took 0 bases from V and 5 from J, leaving 15 bases between them. The germline CDR1 and CDR2 sequences are MGHRA and YSYEKL. The CDR3 spells CASSQEGGQGGDTQYF. The CDR3 region has the DNA TGCGCCAGCAGCCAAGAAGGTGGGCAGGGGGGAGATACGCAGTATTTT.

The rearrangement uses TRBV27 and TRBJ2-1, with D perhaps TRBD2 (5 bases). The V and J ends lost 0 bases and 4 bases respectively, with 10 bases between them. CDR1 is MNHEY and CDR2 is SMNVEV in the germline V gene (reference sequence). The CDR3 is 15 amino acids. CDR3 sequence (DNA): TGTGCCAGCAGTTTATCCTCGTCGGGATACAATGAGCAGTTCTTC. It encodes CASSLSSSGYNEQFF.

CDR3 residues: CASTTGNGAYEQYF. The CDR3 DNA reads TGCGCCAGTACCACAGGGAACGGTGCCTACGAGCAGTACTTC. The chain is built from TRBV5-1 and TRBJ2-7; D may be TRBD1 (6 bases). Germline CDR1 is SGHRS and CDR2 is YFSETQ. This CDR3 region has 14 residues. V was cut by 8 bases and J by 2 bases, with 17 bases left in between.

J is TRBJ1-1 and V is TRBV14; D is possibly TRBD1 (6 bases). V was trimmed by 0 bases and J by 3 bases, leaving 20 bases between them. CDR1 SGHDN and CDR2 FVKESK come from the germline V gene. The length of the CDR3 is 18 residues. The CDR3 sequence: CASSQDRFMSGADTEAFF. CDR3 DNA: TGTGCCAGCAGCCAAGATCGGTTTATGTCAGGGGCCGACACTGAAGCTTTCTTT.

This chain uses TRBV28 with TRBJ2-7; a weak D match, TRBD1 (5 bases). In germline, CDR1 is MDHEN, CDR2 SYDVKM. V was shortened by 3 bases and J by 4 bases, with 13 bases between the two germline ends. The CDR3 covers 14 residues. The CDR3 here is CASSFLRVGYEQYF. The DNA for the CDR3 is TGTGCCAGCAGTTTTCTCAGGGTTGGATACGAGCAGTACTTC.

The V and J genes are TRBV5-5 and TRBJ2-1; D perhaps matches TRBD2 (5 bases). CDR1 SGHKS and CDR2 YYEKEE come from the germline V gene (reference sequence). Trimming removed 0 bases from V and 10 bases from J, with 8 bases in between. The CDR3 covers 12 residues. CDR3 loop: CASSLERREQFF. The CDR3 DNA is TGTGCCAGCAGCTTGGAGCGGAGGGAGCAGTTCTTC.

The CDR3 DNA follows: TGTGCCAGCTCACCTCCACAGGGAGTGAGTTCACCCCTCCACTTT. This encodes CASSPPQGVSSPLHF. This sequence joins TRBV18 and TRBJ1-6, with D perhaps TRBD1 (6 bases). The V gene lost 3 bases and the J gene lost 9 bases, with 15 bases spanning the gap. CDR3 length equals 15 residues. Germline V gene lookup returns CDR1 KGHSH and CDR2 LQKENI. The full variable domain, its missing parts supplied by reference TRBV18 and TRBJ1-6, is NAGVMQNPRHLVRRRGQEARLRCSPMKGHSHVYWYRQLPEEGLKFMVYLQKENIIDESGMPKERFSAEFPKEGPSILRIQQVVRGDSAAYFCASSPPQGVSSPLHFGNGTRLTVT.

The V and J genes are TRBV7-9 and TRBJ1-4; maybe TRBD1 (6 bases). The length of the CDR3 is 14 residues. The V end lost 5 bases, the J end lost 8 bases, and 15 bases lay between the germline ends. CDR1 and CDR2 from the germline V gene are SEHNR and FQNEAQ (reference sequence). The CDR3 sequence is CASSITGRGEKLFF. The CDR3 bases are TGTGCCAGCAGCATAACAGGGAGAGGCGAAAAACTGTTTTTT.

The chain couples TRBV6-6 to TRBJ2-5; D might be TRBD1 (5 bases). Trimming shortened V by 5 bases and J by 4 bases, and 11 bases separated the two germline ends. This CDR3 region has 13 residues. CDR1 is MNHNY and CDR2 is SVGAGI in the germline V gene (reference sequence). CDR3 loop: CASSPQGGETQYF. CDR3 nucleotide sequence: TGTGCCAGCAGTCCCCAGGGTGGAGAGACCCAGTACTTC.

The rearrangement joins TRBV6-1 to TRBJ1-4; TRBD1 is a possible D gene (5 bases). The CDR3 totals 15 residues. The V end was cut by 2 bases, the J end by 3 bases, with 10 bases between. Germline V lookup: CDR1 MNHNS, CDR2 SASEGT. CDR3 sequence: CASSEPQGANEKLFF. The CDR3 DNA reads TGTGCCAGCAGTGAACCCCAGGGTGCTAATGAAAAACTGTTTTTT.

This sequence joins TRBV6-1 and TRBJ2-1; 12 bases fit TRBD2. Per the germline V gene, CDR1 is MNHNS and CDR2 is SASEGT. This CDR3 region has 15 residues. With 3 bases clipped from V and 4 bases from J, the junction kept 1 base outside the gene matches. CDR3 residues: CASSETSGGYNEQFF. In nucleotides, the CDR3 is TGTGCCAGCAGTGAGACTAGCGGGGGATACAATGAGCAGTTCTTC.

The gene calls are TRBV12-5 and TRBJ2-2; 9 bases match TRBD1. CDR3 length: 14 residues. Trimming at V came to 6 bases and at J to 6 bases, leaving 5 bases not matched to a gene. Germline loops: CDR1 LGHNT, CDR2 FRNRAP. The CDR3 nucleotides are TGTGCTAGTGGGCGGGACAGGGCCTCCGGGGAGCTGTTTTTT. Residues: CASGRDRASGELFF.

The genes are TRBV27 and TRBJ1-5; the match to TRBD1 covers 7 bases. CDR3 length equals 16 residues. V lost 4 bases and J lost 3; bases outside the gene matches: 9. CDR1 and CDR2 (germline): MNHEY, SMNVEV (reference sequence). The CDR3 DNA reads as TGTGCCAGCAGTTCCGGGACAGCAGTTAACAATCAGCCCCAGCATTTT. This codes for CASSSGTAVNNQPQHF.

The gene calls are TRBV7-3 and TRBJ2-3, with 7 bases fitting TRBD1. This CDR3 is built from 13 residues. The V gene's germline CDR1 is SGHTA and CDR2 FQGTGA. The V segment lost 4 bases and the J segment 5 bases; nucleotides outside the gene matches: 3. The CDR3 spells CASSSTGRDTQYF. CDR3 bases: TGTGCCAGCAGCTCGACAGGGCGAGATACGCAGTATTTT.

This chain links TRBV11-1 with TRBJ2-2; 9 bases match TRBD1. J gave up 2 bases and V 5 bases, and 9 bases lay outside the gene matches. This CDR3 is 17 amino acids long. CDR1 is SGHAT, CDR2 FQDESV, per germline (reference sequence). CDR3 amino acids: CASSTRTGEVNTGELFF. In nucleotides, the CDR3 is TGTGCCAGCAGCACTCGGACAGGGGAGGTTAACACCGGGGAGCTGTTTTTT.

The rearrangement joins TRBV19 to TRBJ1-6; TRBD1 matches 7 bases. CDR3 size: 14 residues. Germline V gene lookup returns CDR1 LNHDA and CDR2 SQIVND (reference sequence). V shed 5 bases and J 7 bases; nucleotides not matched to a gene: 5. The CDR3 loop is CASSSRTGNSPLHF. Written as DNA, the CDR3 is TGTGCCAGTAGTTCCAGGACAGGCAATTCACCCCTCCACTTT. Combining the CDR3 with reference TRBV19 and TRBJ1-6 gives the whole variable domain DGGITQSPKYLFRKEGQNVTLSCEQNLNHDAMYWYRQDPGQGLRLIYYSQIVNDFQKGDIAEGYSVSREKKESFPLTVTSAQKNPTAFYLCASSSRTGNSPLHFGNGTRLTVT.

This rearrangement joins TRBV4-3 to TRBJ2-7; 12 nucleotides match TRBD2. Looked up from germline, CDR1 is LGHNA and CDR2 is YSLEER. V was pared by 2 bases and J by 2 bases, with 7 bases of the junction left unmatched. The CDR3 contains 17 residues. CDR3 nucleotides: TGCGCCAGCAGCCAAAAGCCTACTAGCGGGGGGCCCTACGAGCAGTACTTC. As protein: CASSQKPTSGGPYEQYF.

The CDR3 here is CASSDRNRGPEAFF. The CDR3 DNA reads TGTGCCAGCAGTGACCGTAACAGGGGGCCTGAAGCTTTCTTT. V and J are TRBV6-1 and TRBJ1-1; the match to TRBD1 covers 9 bases. Germline CDR1 is MNHNS and CDR2 is SASEGT. CDR3 length equals 14 residues. V shed 3 bases and J 6 bases; nucleotides not matched to a gene: 5.

J is TRBJ1-5 and V is TRBV6-1; 7 bases are a match to TRBD1. Trimming cost V 5 bases and J 7 bases; bases outside gene matches: 11. The CDR3 extends over 15 amino acids. The germline CDR1 and CDR2 sequences are MNHNS and SASEGT. The CDR3, as DNA: TGTGCCAGCAGTCTACGACAGGGAGTCGGACAGCCCCAGCATTTT. This translates into CASSLRQGVGQPQHF.

The chain carries TRBV18 and TRBJ2-3, with D perhaps TRBD1 (5 bases). Trimming took off 6 bases at V and 2 bases at J, with 18 bases between the two ends. The CDR3 has 16 residues. CDR1 KGHSH and CDR2 LQKENI come from the germline V gene. In nucleotides, the CDR3 is TGTGCCAGCTCTCGGACGGACACCCTCCCCACAGATACGCAGTATTTT. It specifies CASSRTDTLPTDTQYF.